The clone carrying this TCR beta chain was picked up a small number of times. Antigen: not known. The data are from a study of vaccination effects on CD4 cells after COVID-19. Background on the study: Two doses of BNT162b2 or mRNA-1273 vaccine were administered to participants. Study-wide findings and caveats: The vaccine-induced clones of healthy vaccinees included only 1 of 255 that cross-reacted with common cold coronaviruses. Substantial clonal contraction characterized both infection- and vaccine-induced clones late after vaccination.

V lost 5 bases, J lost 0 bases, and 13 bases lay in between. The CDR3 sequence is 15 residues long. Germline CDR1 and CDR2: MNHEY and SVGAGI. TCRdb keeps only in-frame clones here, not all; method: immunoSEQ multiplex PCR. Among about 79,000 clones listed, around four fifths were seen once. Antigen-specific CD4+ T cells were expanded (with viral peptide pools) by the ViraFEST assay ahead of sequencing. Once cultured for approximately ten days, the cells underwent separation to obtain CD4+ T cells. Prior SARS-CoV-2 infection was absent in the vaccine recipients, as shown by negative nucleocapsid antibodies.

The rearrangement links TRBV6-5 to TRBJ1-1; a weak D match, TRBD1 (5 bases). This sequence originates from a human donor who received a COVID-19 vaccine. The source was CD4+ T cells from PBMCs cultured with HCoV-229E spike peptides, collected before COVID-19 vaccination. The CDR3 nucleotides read TGTGCCAGCAGTCCCAGGGACCGATTGAACACTGAAGCTTTCTTT. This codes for CASSPRDRLNTEAFF.